These T cell receptor beta chains were read from a single sample in a study of shared clonotypes between healthy human individuals. Sequencing was performed with immunoSEQ multiplex PCR; in TCRdb, only in-frame clones are kept and a portion is missing. Here the sample spans 2 million to 3 million clones, more than 90% being singletons. The sequencing input was naive CD4+ T cells sorted from blood. Source of these receptors: a young man in good health. CDR3s include the opening cysteine and the closing phenylalanine or tryptophan. The order of the fields is clone size, D gene, V gene, J gene, CDR3 DNA, CDR3 protein. The D gene is left open where the match is weak. Clone size is not always given. Where it is, it says once, few, many or a class for expanded clones.

once	TRBD1	TRBV20-1	TRBJ1-2	TGCAGTGCTCACAGGGGAGGCTACACCTTC	CSAHRGGYTF
-	-	TRBV4-1	TRBJ1-5	TGCGCCAGCAGCCAAGAGGCGGATAGCAATCAGCCCCAGCATTTT	CASSQEADSNQPQHF
-	-	TRBV7-9	TRBJ1-6	TGTGCCAGCAGCTTCTCGACCTTACGGGGGTGGAATTCACCCCTCCACTTT	CASSFSTLRGWNSPLHF
-	-	TRBV6-1	TRBJ1-3	TGTGCCAGCAGTGCAGAATGGAACACCATATATTTT	CASSAEWNTIYF
-	TRBD1	TRBV11-2	TRBJ2-2	TGTGCCAGCAGCTTGACAGGGGCGCGGGGCACCGGGGAGCTGTTTTTT	CASSLTGARGTGELFF
-	-	TRBV15	TRBJ2-5	TGTGCCACCAGCAGAGATTCCAGACAAGAGACCCAGTACTTC	CATSRDSRQETQYF
-	-	TRBV5-1	TRBJ2-3	TGCGCCAGCAGCTTGGAACTAGGGGATACGCAGTATTTT	CASSLELGDTQYF
-	-	TRBV5-4	TRBJ2-3	TGTGCCAGCAGCCCCTCCCGGGATACGCAGTATTTT	CASSPSRDTQYF
once	-	TRBV21-1	TRBJ1-6	TGTGCCAGCAGCACGACACTGGACAGGGGGCGTCGGTGGAATTCACCCCTCCACTTT	CASSTTLDRGRRWNSPLHF
-	-	TRBV30	TRBJ1-5	TGTGCCTGGAGTAAGGGTCTAGATCAGCCCCAGCATTTT	CAWSKGLDQPQHF
-	-	TRBV7-9	TRBJ1-1	TGTGCCAGCAGCTTAGGGCAGGGACCTGAAGCTTTCTTT	CASSLGQGPEAFF
-	-	TRBV27	TRBJ1-6	TGTGCCAGCAGTTCTGACCGGATTTCACCCCTCCACTTT	CASSSDRISPLHF
-	TRBD2	TRBV9	TRBJ2-2	TGTGCCAGCAGCGCGGAGCGGGGGGGGACCGGGGAGCTGTTTTTT	CASSAERGGTGELFF
once	-	TRBV5-1	TRBJ1-4	TGCGCCAGCAGCCCGCGGAAGACTACGGGGGCAACTAATGAAAAACTGTTTTTT	CASSPRKTTGATNEKLFF
once	TRBD1	TRBV11-3	TRBJ2-5	TGTGCCAGCAGCCCGGGACAGGGGCAAGAGACCCAGTACTTC	CASSPGQGQETQYF
-	-	TRBV2	TRBJ2-2	TGTGCCAGCAGTGAACCAGGAATGAACACCGGGGAGCTGTTTTTT	CASSEPGMNTGELFF